This T cell receptor beta chain came from a study of beta chain features in type 1 diabetes. Broader study findings: TCRB CDR3s from Type 1 diabetes patients were moderately but significantly shorter in all four CD4+ subsets.

The authors reverse transcribed all of the isolated RNA, so sequencing captured expressed TCRB transcripts. TCRdb's copy holds only in-frame clones and misses some; the assay was immunoSEQ multiplex PCR. This table holds tens of thousands of clones, 30% to 35% found once. Germline lookup yields CDR1 SGHTA and CDR2 FQGTGA. V was shortened by 4 bases and J by 8 bases, with 18 bases between the two germline ends. The CDR3 consists of 15 residues. Concerning this clone itself: What it binds is unknown.

This TCR was sampled from a woman under 30 in good health. Material: stem cell memory CD4+ T cells from blood. The chain employs TRBV7-3 and TRBJ2-1; D is perhaps TRBD1 (6 bases). CDR3 residues: CASSWDNQRSYEQFF. Written as DNA, the CDR3 is TGTGCCAGCAGCTGGGACAATCAAAGAAGCTATGAGCAGTTCTTC. Together with reference TRBV7-3 and TRBJ2-1, the CDR3 gives the full variable domain: GAGVSQTPSNKVTEKGKYVELRCDPISGHTALYWYRQSLGQGPEFLIYFQGTGAADDSGLPNDRFFAVRPEGSVSTLKIQRTERGDSAVYLCASSWDNQRSYEQFFGPGTRLTVL.